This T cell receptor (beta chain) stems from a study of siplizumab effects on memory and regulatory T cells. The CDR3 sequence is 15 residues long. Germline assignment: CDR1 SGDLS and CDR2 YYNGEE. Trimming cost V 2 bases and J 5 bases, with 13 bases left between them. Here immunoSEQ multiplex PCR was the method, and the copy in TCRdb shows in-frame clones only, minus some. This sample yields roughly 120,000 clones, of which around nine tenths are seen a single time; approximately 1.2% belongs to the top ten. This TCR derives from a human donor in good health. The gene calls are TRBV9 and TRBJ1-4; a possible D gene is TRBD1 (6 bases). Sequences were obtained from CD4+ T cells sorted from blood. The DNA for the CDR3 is TGTGCCAGCAGCGTTGCCGGGACACTCAATGAAAAACTGTTTTTT. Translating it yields CASSVAGTLNEKLFF.